One sample yielded the 10 T cell receptor beta chains listed below, sequenced in a study of early stage breast cancer tumors. The protocol was immunoSEQ multiplex PCR, while the TCRdb copy is restricted to in-frame clones and leaves out a portion. The sample records about 53,000 clones, 75% to 95% being singletons. Sample: blood. Source of these receptors: a person aged 65 to 79 with breast cancer.

The genes are TRBV10-3 and TRBJ2-2, with D maybe TRBD2 (5 bases). The CDR3 runs 14 residues. Germline V gives CDR1 ENHRY, CDR2 SYGVKD. V gave up 2 bases and J gave up 3 bases, with 7 bases separating them. CDR3 nucleotides: TGTGCCATCAGTGAGCCCGGGGACACCGGGGAGCTGTTTTTT. As protein: CAISEPGDTGELFF.

The chain joins TRBV19 to TRBJ2-3, with 7 bases that match TRBD2. CDR1 is LNHDA, CDR2 SQIVND, per germline (reference sequence). The CDR3 totals 15 residues. V shed 3 bases and J 2 bases; nucleotides not matched to a gene: 5. CDR3 sequence reads: CASSIPRGDTDTQYF. In nucleotides, the CDR3 is TGTGCCAGTAGTATCCCACGGGGGGACACAGATACGCAGTATTTT. Complete variable domain (other parts from reference TRBV19 and TRBJ2-3): DGGITQSPKYLFRKEGQNVTLSCEQNLNHDAMYWYRQDPGQGLRLIYYSQIVNDFQKGDIAEGYSVSREKKESFPLTVTSAQKNPTAFYLCASSIPRGDTDTQYFGPGTRLTVL.

The rearrangement links TRBV9 to TRBJ2-7; 11 positions match TRBD2. V lost 0 bases, J lost 6 bases, and 2 bases stayed unmatched. CDR3 size: 14 residues. The V gene's germline CDR1 is SGDLS and CDR2 YYNGEE. The CDR3 DNA sequence: TGTGCCAGCAGCGTAGGTGGGACTAGCGGCGAGCAGTACTTC. Protein product: CASSVGGTSGEQYF.

The J gene is TRBJ2-3, the V gene TRBV11-3; 8 nucleotides agree with TRBD2. Trimming removed 3 bases from V and 5 bases from J; junction bases left unmatched: 7. There are 15 residues in the CDR3. The germline V gene has CDR1 SGHNT and CDR2 YENEEA. CDR3 sequence reads: CASSLGGRPGDTQYF. In DNA form, the CDR3 reads TGTGCCAGCAGCTTGGGCGGGAGGCCGGGAGATACGCAGTATTTT.

This chain joins TRBV19 and TRBJ1-1, with 8 bases fitting TRBD1. The V and J ends lost 2 bases and 6 bases, in that order; junction bases with no gene match: 17. The CDR3 is made up of 18 amino acids. In germline, CDR1 is LNHDA, CDR2 SQIVND (reference sequence). CDR3 bases: TGTGCCAGTAGTATATACCCCCAAGGGAGGCAGGGGGCGTCTGAAGCTTTCTTT. Its protein product is CASSIYPQGRQGASEAFF.

The V and J genes are TRBV5-5 and TRBJ1-1; 7 nucleotides agree with TRBD1. Germline CDR1 reads SGHKS; CDR2 reads YYEKEE (reference sequence). The J segment lost 3 bases and the V segment lost 4 bases, leaving 3 bases of the junction unmatched. CDR3 size: 13 residues. The CDR3 spells CASSTGQYTEAFF. The CDR3 nucleotides are TGTGCCAGCAGCACGGGACAGTACACTGAAGCTTTCTTT.

This chain joins TRBV7-2 and TRBJ2-3, with 8 nucleotides matching TRBD2. This CDR3 is built from 17 residues. CDR1 and CDR2 (germline): SGHTA, FQGNSA. The junction had 11 bases not matched to a gene; V was cut back by 5 bases and J by 1 base. The chain's CDR3 is CASSRRTGAGGTDTQYF. The CDR3 nucleotides are TGTGCCAGCAGCCGCCGGACCGGAGCGGGGGGCACAGATACGCAGTATTTT.

The CDR3 region is CASSLARNNQPQHF. CDR3 coding DNA: TGTGCCAGCAGCTTAGCCAGAAACAATCAGCCCCAGCATTTT. The chain combines TRBV7-9 with TRBJ1-5; D ambiguous. The germline CDR1 and CDR2 sequences are SEHNR and FQNEAQ (reference sequence). V dropped 0 bases and J dropped 3 bases, with 6 bases sitting between them. CDR3 length: 14 amino acids. The full variable domain, with the rest looked up from reference TRBV7-9 and TRBJ1-5, is DTGVSQNPRHKITKRGQNVTFRCDPISEHNRLYWYRQTLGQGPEFLTYFQNEAQLEKSRLLSDRFSAERPKGSFSTLEIQRTEQGDSAMYLCASSLARNNQPQHFGDGTRLSIL.

This clone showed up just once. The chain joins TRBV11-1 to TRBJ2-1, with 15 bases fitting TRBD2. The V gene's germline CDR1 is SGHAT and CDR2 FQDESV (reference sequence). The CDR3 contains 16 residues. Unmatched junction bases numbered 6, after V lost 5 bases and J lost 7 bases. Here the CDR3 reads CASSAGLAGGGNEQFF. The CDR3 nucleotides read TGTGCCAGCAGCGCCGGACTAGCGGGAGGGGGTAATGAGCAGTTCTTC. The full variable domain, completed using reference TRBV11-1 and TRBJ2-1, is EAEVAQSPRYKITEKSQAVAFWCDPISGHATLYWYRQILGQGPELLVQFQDESVVDDSQLPKDRFSAERLKGVDSTLKIQPAELGDSAMYLCASSAGLAGGGNEQFFGPGTRLTVL.

CDR3 sequence: CASSIGNTGDGETQYF. For the CDR3, the DNA is TGTGCCAGTAGTATAGGAAATACAGGGGACGGGGAGACCCAGTACTTC. The genes are TRBV19 and TRBJ2-5, with 7 positions matching TRBD1. V shed 1 base and J 5 bases; nucleotides not matched to a gene: 10. Germline assignment: CDR1 LNHDA and CDR2 SQIVND (reference sequence). CDR3 size: 16 residues.